The 13 T cell receptor beta chains reported below all come from one sample, sequenced in a study of cytomegalovirus exposure and HLA in healthy donors. Profiling relied on immunoSEQ multiplex PCR, and the TCRdb table lists in-frame clones only, not all of them. The sample carries roughly 200,000 clones, about 81% recorded once. The specimen was PBMCs. The receptors here all came from a woman aged 25 to 45 in good health and CMV-seronegative.

The chain recombines TRBV18 with TRBJ2-1; D perhaps matches TRBD2 (7 bases). The V and J ends lost 2 bases and 8 bases respectively, with 16 bases between them. Germline assignment: CDR1 KGHSH and CDR2 LQKENI. This CDR3 has 15 residues. CDR3 bases: TGTGCCAGCTCACCAAGGGGGGGCGGAGGAGATGAGCAGTTCTTC. As protein: CASSPRGGGGDEQFF.

The V gene is TRBV29-1, the J gene TRBJ2-3; maybe TRBD1 (6 bases). This CDR3 is built from 15 residues. CDR1 SQVTM and CDR2 ANQGSEA come from the germline V gene. V dropped 6 bases and J dropped 2 bases, with 18 bases sitting between them. CDR3 coding DNA: TGCAGCGTGGTCCGGGACACGTCCCCCACAGATACGCAGTATTTT. Encoded protein: CSVVRDTSPTDTQYF.

J is TRBJ1-4 and V is TRBV19, with D perhaps matching TRBD1 (6 bases). Trimming left V 9 bases short and J 3 bases short, with 17 bases between. This CDR3 comprises 15 residues. Germline V gene data show CDR1 as LNHDA and CDR2 as SQIVND (reference sequence). The CDR3 here is CASTRGGAANEKLFF. CDR3 DNA sequence: TGTGCCAGCACCCGGGGGGGGGCGGCTAATGAAAAACTGTTTTTT.

The rearrangement uses TRBV4-1 and TRBJ1-5; 9 nucleotides agree with TRBD1. V lost 4 bases and J lost 0; bases outside the gene matches: 7. Per the germline V gene, CDR1 is MGHRA and CDR2 is YSYEKL. This CDR3 region has 17 residues. The CDR3 reads CASSLLGDRDSNQPQHF. The DNA of the CDR3 is TGCGCCAGCAGCCTCTTGGGGGACAGGGATAGCAATCAGCCCCAGCATTTT.

The chain employs TRBV4-1 and TRBJ2-2; 7 nucleotides match TRBD2. This CDR3 region has 15 residues. V lost 1 base to trimming and J lost 7 bases; unmatched junction nucleotides: 6. The V gene's germline CDR1 is MGHRA and CDR2 YSYEKL. The CDR3 DNA sequence: TGCGCCAGCAGCCAAGTGGGGGGGTCTTTCGGGGAGCTGTTTTTT. It translates to CASSQVGGSFGELFF.

The chain is built from TRBV5-1 and TRBJ2-1, with 14 bases aligning to TRBD2. The CDR3 is 18 amino acids. Germline V gives CDR1 SGHRS, CDR2 YFSETQ. Trimming took 1 base from V and 4 from J; bases not matched to a gene: 7. In DNA form, the CDR3 reads TGCGCCAGCAGCTTGACCGCCGGGACTAGCGGGGGATACAATGAGCAGTTCTTC. It codes for CASSLTAGTSGGYNEQFF.

The chain uses TRBV16 and TRBJ1-2; TRBD1 matches at 7 bases. With 4 bases clipped from V and 4 bases from J, the junction kept 18 bases outside the gene matches. The CDR3 contains 18 residues. The germline V gene encodes CDR1 KGHSY and CDR2 FQNENV. CDR3 sequence: CASSRLGDRLFQLYGYTF. In DNA form, the CDR3 reads TGTGCCAGCAGCCGCCTTGGGGACAGACTATTCCAACTCTATGGCTACACCTTC.

The CDR3 nucleotides read TGCGCCAGCAGCCGGCTTACAGAGAACTATGGCTACACCTTC. It translates to CASSRLTENYGYTF. The chain has TRBV5-1 and TRBJ1-2; no definite D call. Trimming removed 4 bases from V and 2 bases from J, with 12 bases in between. Germline CDR1 and CDR2: SGHRS and YFSETQ. The CDR3 length is 14 residues.

V is TRBV6-5 and J is TRBJ1-1; D not resolved. This CDR3 is built from 14 residues. Trimming left V 2 bases short and J 4 bases short, with 11 bases between. Per germline, CDR1 MNHEY and CDR2 SVGAGI. The CDR3 protein is CASSYDRRGTEAFF. CDR3 in DNA: TGTGCCAGCAGTTACGATCGCAGAGGCACTGAAGCTTTCTTT.

This chain uses TRBV5-1 with TRBJ2-5, with 14 bases matching TRBD2. This CDR3 contains 15 residues. With V trimmed by 6 bases and J by 4 bases, 5 bases remained unmatched. The germline CDR1 and CDR2 sequences are SGHRS and YFSETQ. The CDR3 DNA follows: TGCGCCAGCATCCTGACTAGCGGGAGGGCAGAGACCCAGTACTTC. It is translated as CASILTSGRAETQYF.

This chain joins TRBV6-6 and TRBJ1-1; the match to TRBD1 covers 8 bases. The CDR3 has 16 amino acids. The V gene end was trimmed by 6 bases and the J gene end by 6 bases; junction bases not matched to a gene: 15. Per germline, CDR1 MNHNY and CDR2 SVGAGI (reference sequence). CDR3 coding DNA: TGTGCCAGCAGCCAACGGTATTTCCAGGGGGCTGCTGAAGCTTTCTTT. It is translated as CASSQRYFQGAAEAFF.

The V and J genes are TRBV6-1 and TRBJ2-1, with 11 bases matching TRBD2. Germline V gives CDR1 MNHNS, CDR2 SASEGT. Trimming at V came to 2 bases and at J to 3 bases, leaving 9 bases not matched to a gene. The length of the CDR3 is 18 residues. Written as DNA, the CDR3 is TGTGCCAGCAGTGAATGGAGACTAGCGGGACCCGACTACAATGAGCAGTTCTTC. Protein: CASSEWRLAGPDYNEQFF.

J is TRBJ1-5 and V is TRBV4-1; possibly TRBD1 for D (5 bases). Deletions cut 2 bases from V and 6 bases from J, with 11 bases between. Germline assignment: CDR1 MGHRA and CDR2 YSYEKL. CDR3 length: 14 residues. The CDR3 DNA sequence: TGCGCCAGCAGCCAAAGACAGACCGGTCAGCCCCAGCATTTT. Residues: CASSQRQTGQPQHF.